These T cell receptor beta chains were read from a single sample in a study of T cell responses to AZD1222 COVID-19 vaccine. Clones were sequenced by immunoSEQ multiplex PCR, and TCRdb holds only the in-frame ones, with some missing. The table has 100,000 to 130,000 clones, 87% seen once. The sample was peripheral blood, taken 28 days after the second AZD1222 dose. All receptors come from an adult who received the AZD1222 COVID-19 vaccine. CDR3s include the opening cysteine and the closing phenylalanine or tryptophan. D genes are given only for firm matches. Clone size is not always given. Where it is, it says once, few, many or a class for expanded clones.

v_call	j_call	clone_size	d_call	cdr3_aa	cdr3_nt
TRBV19	TRBJ2-2	.	.	CASSGTRKLNTGELFF	TGTGCCAGTAGTGGGACCCGTAAGTTGAACACCGGGGAGCTGTTTTTT
TRBV7-9	TRBJ1-1	.	.	CASSLDSVLTEAFF	TGTGCCAGCAGCCTAGACAGCGTACTCACTGAAGCTTTCTTT
TRBV21-1	TRBJ2-1	.	.	CASSKKLLPGTSGVDREQFF	TGTGCCAGCAGCAAAAAACTCCTTCCGGGGACTAGCGGGGTTGATAGGGAGCAGTTCTTC
TRBV5-1	TRBJ2-7	.	TRBD2	CASSRTSGGLSSYEQYF	TGCGCCAGCAGCCGAACTAGCGGGGGCCTAAGCTCCTACGAGCAGTACTTC
TRBV5-3	TRBJ1-1	few	TRBD1	CARSSAGTGSFGFF	TGTGCCAGAAGCTCCGCCGGGACAGGGTCGTTTGGTTTCTTT
TRBV2	TRBJ2-2	.	.	CASSDGVGELFF	TGTGCCAGCAGTGATGGAGTCGGGGAGCTGTTTTTT
TRBV7-7	TRBJ2-7	.	TRBD1	CASIDTGTGNYEQYF	TGTGCTAGCATCGATACCGGGACAGGGAATTACGAGCAGTACTTC
TRBV6-2/TRBV6-3	TRBJ2-7	.	.	CASSYSLLGSYEQYF	TGTGCCAGCAGTTACTCGCTGCTGGGCTCCTACGAGCAGTACTTC
TRBV5-4	TRBJ2-1	.	TRBD2	CASSLGSGGVYNEQFF	TGTGCCAGCAGCTTGGGCAGCGGGGGGGTCTACAATGAGCAGTTCTTC
TRBV6-5	TRBJ2-7	.	.	CASSYLRQGPGEQYF	TGTGCCAGCAGTTACTTAAGGCAGGGCCCTGGCGAGCAGTACTTC
TRBV28	TRBJ1-5	.	.	CASSFGNQPQHF	TGTGCCAGCAGTTTCGGCAATCAGCCCCAGCATTTT
TRBV30	TRBJ2-7	.	.	CAWRWGQGPTYEQYF	TGTGCCTGGAGGTGGGGGCAGGGGCCCACCTACGAGCAGTACTTC
TRBV28	TRBJ1-5	.	.	CASSFSLLRPQHF	TGTGCCAGCAGTTTTTCCCTTTTGAGGCCCCAGCATTTT
TRBV7-3	TRBJ2-1	.	TRBD2	CASSLILAGYNEQFF	TGTGCCAGCAGCTTAATCCTAGCGGGGTACAATGAGCAGTTCTTC
TRBV27	TRBJ1-5	.	TRBD1	CASSTQGAQPQHF	TGTGCCAGCAGCACCCAGGGGGCTCAGCCCCAGCATTTT
TRBV25-1	TRBJ2-3	.	TRBD2	CASSETSGGTDTQYF	TGTGCCAGCAGTGAGACTAGCGGGGGCACAGATACGCAGTATTTT
TRBV6-2/TRBV6-3	TRBJ2-2	.	.	CASSYSLNTGELFF	TGTGCCAGCAGTTATTCTCTGAACACCGGGGAGCTGTTTTTT
TRBV12-1	TRBJ2-1	.	.	CASSAGTGHNEQFF	TGTGCCAGCAGCGCCGGGACAGGCCACAATGAGCAGTTCTTC
TRBV15	TRBJ1-6	.	.	CATSPGTEPYNSPLHF	TGTGCCACCAGCCCTGGGACTGAACCCTATAATTCACCCCTCCACTTT
TRBV29-1	TRBJ2-7	.	TRBD1	CSVPGQVMDEQYF	TGCAGCGTTCCTGGACAGGTAATGGACGAGCAGTACTTC
TRBV6-2/TRBV6-3	TRBJ1-2	.	.	CASSYPAGPGTGYTF	TGTGCCAGCAGTTACCCGGCGGGACCGGGGACGGGCTACACCTTC
TRBV5-4	TRBJ2-5	.	.	CASSPPGLDQETQYF	TGTGCCAGCAGCCCCCCTGGACTGGATCAAGAGACCCAGTACTTC
TRBV15	TRBJ1-3	.	.	CATSRTSHPSSGNTIYF	TGTGCCACCAGTAGAACCTCACACCCTAGCTCTGGAAACACCATATATTTT
TRBV6-1	TRBJ1-5	.	TRBD1	CASSPGTVRDPQHF	TGTGCCAGCAGTCCCGGGACAGTCAGAGATCCCCAGCATTTT
TRBV20-1	TRBJ2-1	.	.	CSASRGYNEQFF	TGCAGTGCTAGTAGGGGGTACAATGAGCAGTTCTTC
TRBV5-8	TRBJ2-7	once	.	CASSLVRDEQYF	TGTGCCAGCAGCTTGGTACGGGACGAGCAGTACTTC
TRBV5-1	TRBJ1-4	.	.	CASRSRGRLNEKLFF	TGCGCCAGCCGCAGCCGGGGGCGTCTTAATGAAAAACTGTTTTTT
TRBV3-1/TRBV3-2	TRBJ2-1	.	TRBD2	CASSQLLFGGENEQFF	TGTGCCAGCAGCCAACTTCTCTTCGGGGGGGAGAATGAGCAGTTCTTC
TRBV3-1/TRBV3-2	TRBJ2-7	.	.	CASSQSSMVYF	TGTGCCAGCAGCCAGTCCTCGATGGTGTACTTC
TRBV5-1	TRBJ1-1	.	.	CASSLRGGGTEAFF	TGCGCCAGCAGCTTGAGGGGAGGAGGGACTGAAGCTTTCTTT
TRBV29-1	TRBJ1-5	.	.	CSVGTEGNQPQHF	TGCAGCGTTGGTACAGAAGGCAATCAGCCCCAGCATTTT
TRBV5-1	TRBJ2-5	.	.	CASSARGAQETQYF	TGCGCCAGCAGCGCCCGGGGGGCCCAAGAGACCCAGTACTTC
TRBV15	TRBJ2-2	.	TRBD1	CATSPLQGLYTGELFF	TGTGCCACCAGCCCCTTACAGGGGTTGTACACCGGGGAGCTGTTTTTT
TRBV18	TRBJ1-1	once	.	CASSLDQGEGAFF	TGTGCCAGCTCACTGGACCAAGGAGAAGGTGCTTTCTTT
TRBV7-9	TRBJ2-1	.	.	CASSFMSSYNEQFF	TGTGCCAGCAGCTTCATGAGCTCCTACAATGAGCAGTTCTTC
TRBV12-3/TRBV12-4	TRBJ1-5	few	.	CASSPWGQPQHF	TGTGCCAGCAGCCCCTGGGGGCAGCCCCAGCATTTT
TRBV14	TRBJ1-1	.	.	CASSQDLRLAEAFF	TGTGCCAGCAGCCAAGATCTTCGGTTGGCTGAAGCTTTCTTT
TRBV11-2	TRBJ2-1	.	.	CASSLDSSGNEQFF	TGTGCCAGCAGCTTAGATTCTTCCGGCAATGAGCAGTTCTTC
TRBV6-5	TRBJ2-7	.	TRBD2	CASSYSGGSSYEQYF	TGTGCCAGCAGTTACTCAGGCGGGAGCTCCTACGAGCAGTACTTC
TRBV4-1	TRBJ1-5	.	.	CASSQGRAQPQHF	TGCGCCAGCAGCCAGGGCAGGGCCCAGCCCCAGCATTTT
TRBV18	TRBJ2-1	.	TRBD2	CASSQSGGAPGEQFF	TGTGCCAGCTCACAGAGCGGGGGGGCCCCCGGTGAGCAGTTCTTC
TRBV20-1	TRBJ2-7	.	.	CSAQGTYEQYF	TGCAGTGCTCAGGGGACCTACGAGCAGTACTTC
TRBV28	TRBJ1-2	once	.	CASKDPTRGYYGYTF	TGTGCCAGCAAGGACCCTACGAGGGGTTACTATGGCTACACCTTC
TRBV5-1	TRBJ1-5	few	.	CASSLGTERHQPQHF	TGCGCCAGCAGCTTGGGGACAGAGAGGCATCAGCCCCAGCATTTT
TRBV5-8	TRBJ1-5	.	.	CASSLLGGNQPQHF	TGTGCCAGCAGCTTGTTGGGGGGCAATCAGCCCCAGCATTTT
TRBV4-3	TRBJ2-5	.	.	CASSQDLGSEETQYF	TGCGCCAGCAGCCAAGATCTAGGTAGCGAGGAGACCCAGTACTTC
TRBV21-1	TRBJ2-7	.	.	CASSVQGRSSYEQYF	TGTGCCAGCAGCGTGCAGGGGCGCAGCTCCTACGAGCAGTACTTC
TRBV3-1/TRBV3-2	TRBJ1-1	.	.	CASSQPGGDTEAFF	TGTGCCAGCAGCCAGCCCGGGGGGGACACTGAAGCTTTCTTT
TRBV18	TRBJ1-4	.	.	CASQGGTNEKLFF	TGTGCCAGCCAAGGGGGAACTAATGAAAAACTGTTTTTT
TRBV19	TRBJ2-6	once	TRBD1	CASSMGQVGANVLTF	TGTGCCAGTAGTATGGGACAGGTTGGGGCCAACGTCCTGACTTTC
TRBV4-3	TRBJ2-7	once	.	CASSQDWKGSGEQYF	TGCGCCAGCAGCCAAGACTGGAAGGGCTCGGGCGAGCAGTACTTC
TRBV27	TRBJ1-6	.	.	CASSWGQGNNSPLHF	TGTGCCAGCAGTTGGGGCCAGGGGAATAATTCACCCCTCCACTTT
TRBV28	TRBJ1-4	.	.	CASSRETTNEKLFF	TGTGCCAGCAGCCGAGAGACAACTAATGAAAAACTGTTTTTT